This T cell receptor (beta chain) originates from a study of shared clonotypes between healthy human individuals (dated by TCRdb to between 2020 and 2021). Study-level background: The cohort included three men and a couple of women between 18 and 49 years of age. Per donor, leukapheresis produced somewhere between about 0.9 and 9.5 billion PBMCs. To estimate repertoire size and how much clonotype sharing occurs between individuals, the study deeply sequenced the blood TCR repertoires of 5 or 6 healthy adults. Libraries were prepared and TCR repertoires were sequenced by different laboratories using diverse techniques, in order to increase sequencing depth and limit assay-specific biases. For each donor, CD4 naive and CD4 memory were each run on three plates, CD8 naive on two plates, and CD8 memory on one plate. On the study overall, not on this receptor specifically: Sharing across several donors was observed for around 5% of naive CD4, 3% to 3.5% of naive CD8, about 2.3% of memory CD4, and about 0.38% of memory CD8 clonotypes. Naive subsets generally had larger estimated clonotype richness than memory subsets. Pairwise subsampling indicated that sequencing depth was expected to affect the degree of clonotype sharing among donors. Incomplete sequencing was indicated by rarefaction of sorted-subset datasets, despite the large sequencing depth. Sampling was restricted to blood, and TCR repertoires in tissue are likely to differ from TCR repertoires in blood. Because the study included only a small number of donors, the genetic and exposure-history diversity represented was limited. Clonotypes shared by all four sorted-subset donors showed higher generation probabilities than non-shared clonotypes.

A distance of 19 bases separates the germline ends of V and J, which lose 4 bases and 3 bases respectively. As encoded in the germline V gene (reference sequence), CDR1 is SEHNR while CDR2 is FQNEAQ. Inclusive of the bounding cysteine and phenylalanine, the CDR3 is 16 residues long. Kept here is only the CDR3 DNA, which spans 48 bases and is read in frame from base 1. For the CD8 naive samples, CD45RO-negative cells were positively selected for CCR7, yielding a CD45RA+CCR7+ population from which TemRA cells were excluded. Healthy HIV-negative adults with no recently reported acute infections or vaccinations were included as donors. Only Caucasian adults living in Nashville, Tennessee, USA were represented among the donors. Blood was obtained by leukapheresis, after which PBMCs were separated by Ficoll-Histopaque density gradient centrifugation and cryopreserved in liquid nitrogen vapor phase. Analytical flow cytometry was used to check the purity and quantity of each magnetically sorted T cell population. Genomic DNA was isolated from every sorted fraction and measured by UV absorbance on a Nanodrop 2000c.

TCR CDR3 regions were amplified from genomic DNA by multiplex PCR using the deep immunoSEQ assay. Extracted genomic DNA from each cell subset was spread evenly across all wells of several immunoSEQ 96-well plates, with each plate serving as a replicate. For sorted subsets, each replicate PCR was loaded with about 0.2 ug genomic DNA, equivalent to about 30,000 T cell genomes. The purified libraries were quantified using a Qubit 3.0 fluorometer, sized with a Bioanalyzer 2100, and then quantified again using the KAPA Library Quantification kit. Every immunoSEQ 96-well plate was sequenced on a separate single-read 150-cycle Illumina NextSeq 550 flow cell. In the paper's pipeline: Because the immunoSEQ output held only junctional sequences and lacked quality scores, the filtering could not match the filtering applied to full-length reads. Sequences were annotated with PyIR, a Python wrapper for IgBLAST v1.9, using IMGT germline references to assign V/J genes and CDR3. Reads with weak V/J assignments (E-value above 1e-6), missing CDR3, stop codons, out-of-frame junctions, or ambiguous translated residues were removed. A V3J clonotype was defined by an identical inferred V gene, J gene, and CDR3 amino acid sequence. Percentage overlap between repertoires was computed as shared unique clonotypes divided by the size of the smaller repertoire. Repertoire richness was assessed with RTK rarefaction, the Chao1 estimator, and Recon v2.1 estimates of unobserved clonotypes. OLGA was used to compute generation probabilities for all TCRbeta clonotypes that the gDNA method yielded from several donors. TCRdb holds this immuneACCESS table with in-frame rearrangements only. Some clones are missing; in checked studies, unresolved V genes explain under half, and the rest has no known cause. The DNA was the basis for D and trimming; V, J and clone size are from that table. The sample has 2 million to 2.5 million clones on record, about 95% of them singletons. The ten biggest clones cover 0.9% to 1.3% of the sample.

This clone was seen once. The antigen it recognizes is unknown. Base-call qualities are not available, and no considerably larger clone is one nucleotide away. The sample was naive CD8+ T cells sorted from blood. The sample's cell subset or site label, decoded: CD45RA+CCR7+. The sequence joins TRBV7-9 to TRBJ2-7, with a weak D call of TRBD1 (6 bases match). The sequence derives from a man between 18 and 35 years old in good health. The CDR3 sequence is CASSSSSGTPFYEQYF. The sequenced DNA: TGTGCCAGCAGCTCATCATCCGGGACACCTTTCTACGAGCAGTACTTC. Beyond the CDR3, the reference TRBV7-9 and TRBJ2-7 genes provide the residues; the full variable domain reads: DTGVSQNPRHKITKRGQNVTFRCDPISEHNRLYWYRQTLGQGPEFLTYFQNEAQLEKSRLLSDRFSAERPKGSFSTLEIQRTEQGDSAMYLCASSSSSGTPFYEQYFGPGTRLTVT.